This entry describes one TCR beta chain. What it recognizes is unknown. The data stem from a study of cytotoxic CD8 clonotypes in ibrutinib-treated CLL. The length of the CDR3 is 12 residues. Trimming left V 5 bases short and J 3 bases short, with 8 bases between. Germline V lookup: CDR1 KGHSH, CDR2 LQKENI. Deep sequencing aimed at 1 in 200,000 to 1 in 1 million T cells' resolution. Produced via immunoSEQ multiplex PCR; TCRdb's table is partial and in-frame only. The sample consists of about 40,000 clones, roughly 72% of them appearing once. The study, taken as a whole, reports: Clonality was higher at baseline than in age-matched healthy donors and tracked circulating CD8+ T-cell counts. Elevated clonality accompanied ibrutinib response, with a return toward baseline values at progression.

V and J are TRBV18 and TRBJ2-7; TRBD2 is a possible D gene (6 bases). Sequences were derived from PBMCs, sampled at disease progression, from a patient treated with ibrutinib. The TCR originated in a human donor with chronic lymphocytic leukemia. CDR3 region: CASSAGNYEQYF. DNA of the CDR3: TGTGCCAGCTCAGCGGGAAACTACGAGCAGTACTTC.